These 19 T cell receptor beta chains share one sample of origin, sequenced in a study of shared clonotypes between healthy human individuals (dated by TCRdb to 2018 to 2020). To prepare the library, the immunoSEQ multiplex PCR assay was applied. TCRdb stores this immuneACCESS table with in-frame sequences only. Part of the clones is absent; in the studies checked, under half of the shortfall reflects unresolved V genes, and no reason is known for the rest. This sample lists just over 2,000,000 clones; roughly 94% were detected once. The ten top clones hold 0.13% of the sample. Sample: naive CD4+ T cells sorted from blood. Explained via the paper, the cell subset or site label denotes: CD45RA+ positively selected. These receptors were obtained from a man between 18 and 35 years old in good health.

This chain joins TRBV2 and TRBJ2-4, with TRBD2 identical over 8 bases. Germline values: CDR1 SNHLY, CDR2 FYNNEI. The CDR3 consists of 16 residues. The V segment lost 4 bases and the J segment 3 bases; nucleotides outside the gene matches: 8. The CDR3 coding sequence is TGTGCCAGCAGTGTCCTTAGCGGGGTAGGCAAAAACATTCAGTACTTC. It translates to CASSVLSGVGKNIQYF.

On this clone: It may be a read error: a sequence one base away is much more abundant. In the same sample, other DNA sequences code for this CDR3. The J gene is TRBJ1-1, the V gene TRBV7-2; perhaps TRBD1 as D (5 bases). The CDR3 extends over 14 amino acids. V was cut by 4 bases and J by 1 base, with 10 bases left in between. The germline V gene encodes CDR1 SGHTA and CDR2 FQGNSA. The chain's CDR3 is CASSSRGRNTEAFF. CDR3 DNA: TGTGCCAGCAGCTCCCGGGGACGGAACACTGAAGCTTTCTTT.

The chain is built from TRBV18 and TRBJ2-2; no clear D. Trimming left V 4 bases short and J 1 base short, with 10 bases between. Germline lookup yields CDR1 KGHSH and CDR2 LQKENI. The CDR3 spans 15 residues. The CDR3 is CASSQGAGNTGELFF. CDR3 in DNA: TGTGCCAGCTCACAGGGTGCAGGGAACACCGGGGAGCTGTTTTTT.

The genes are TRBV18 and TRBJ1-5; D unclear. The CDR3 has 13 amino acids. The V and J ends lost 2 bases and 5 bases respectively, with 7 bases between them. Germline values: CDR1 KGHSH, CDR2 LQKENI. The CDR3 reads CASSPSFDQPQHF. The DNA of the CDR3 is TGTGCCAGCTCACCATCCTTTGATCAGCCCCAGCATTTT.

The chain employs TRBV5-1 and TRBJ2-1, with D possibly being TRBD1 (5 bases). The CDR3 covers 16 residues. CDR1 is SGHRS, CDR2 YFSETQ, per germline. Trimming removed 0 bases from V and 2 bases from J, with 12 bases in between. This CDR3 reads CASSLGFTGAYNEQFF. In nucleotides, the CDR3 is TGCGCCAGCAGCTTGGGATTTACAGGAGCCTACAATGAGCAGTTCTTC. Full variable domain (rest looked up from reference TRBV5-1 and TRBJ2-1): KAGVTQTPRYLIKTRGQQVTLSCSPISGHRSVSWYQQTPGQGLQFLFEYFSETQRNKGNFPGRFSGRQFSNSRSEMNVSTLELGDSALYLCASSLGFTGAYNEQFFGPGTRLTVL.

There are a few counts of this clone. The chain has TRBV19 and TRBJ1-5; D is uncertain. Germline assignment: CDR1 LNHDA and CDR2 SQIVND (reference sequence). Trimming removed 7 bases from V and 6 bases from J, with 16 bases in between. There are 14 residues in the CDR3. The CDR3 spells CASTVQAGGQPQHF. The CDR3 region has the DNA TGTGCCAGTACCGTCCAGGCGGGAGGTCAGCCCCAGCATTTT.

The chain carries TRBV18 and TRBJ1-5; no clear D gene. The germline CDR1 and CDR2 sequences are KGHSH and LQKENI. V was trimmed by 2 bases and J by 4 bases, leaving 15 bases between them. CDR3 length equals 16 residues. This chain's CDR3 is CASSPGSADYNQPQHF. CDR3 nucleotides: TGTGCCAGCTCACCAGGGTCTGCGGATTATAATCAGCCCCAGCATTTT.

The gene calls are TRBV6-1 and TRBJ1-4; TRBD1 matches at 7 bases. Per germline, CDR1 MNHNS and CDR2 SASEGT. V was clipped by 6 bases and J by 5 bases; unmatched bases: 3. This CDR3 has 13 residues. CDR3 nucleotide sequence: TGTGCCAGCAGGTGGGACAGCAATGAAAAACTGTTTTTT. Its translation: CASRWDSNEKLFF.

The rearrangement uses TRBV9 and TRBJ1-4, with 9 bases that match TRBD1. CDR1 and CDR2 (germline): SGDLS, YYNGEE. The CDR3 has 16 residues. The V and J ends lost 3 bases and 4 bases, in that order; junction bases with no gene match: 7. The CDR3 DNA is TGTGCCAGCAGCGCGGGAGACAGGGGGGTTAATGAAAAACTGTTTTTT. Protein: CASSAGDRGVNEKLFF. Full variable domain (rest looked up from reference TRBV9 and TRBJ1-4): DSGVTQTPKHLITATGQRVTLRCSPRSGDLSVYWYQQSLDQGLQFLIQYYNGEERAKGNILERFSAQQFPDLHSELNLSSLELGDSALYFCASSAGDRGVNEKLFFGSGTQLSVL.

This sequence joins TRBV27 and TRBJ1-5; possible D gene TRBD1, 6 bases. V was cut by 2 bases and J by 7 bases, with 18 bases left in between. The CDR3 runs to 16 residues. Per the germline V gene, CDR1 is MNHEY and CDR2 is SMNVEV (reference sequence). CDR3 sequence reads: CASSLTSQGLGQPQHF. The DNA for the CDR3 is TGTGCCAGCAGTTTAACGTCCCAGGGGCTGGGACAGCCCCAGCATTTT.

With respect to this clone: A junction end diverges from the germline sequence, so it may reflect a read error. The CDR3 here is CSAQEESSRIF. CDR3 DNA: TGCAGTGCTCAAGAGGAATCAAGTCGAATCTTC. The chain joins TRBV20-1 to TRBJ2-1, with unresolved D. The CDR3 length is 11 residues. Per the germline V gene, CDR1 is DFQATT and CDR2 is SNEGSKA (reference sequence).

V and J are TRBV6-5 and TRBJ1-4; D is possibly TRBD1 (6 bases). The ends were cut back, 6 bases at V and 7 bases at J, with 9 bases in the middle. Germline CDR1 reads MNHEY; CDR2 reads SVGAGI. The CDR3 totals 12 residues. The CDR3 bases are TGTGCCAGCAGCCGGGACACTGAAAAACTGTTTTTT. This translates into CASSRDTEKLFF.

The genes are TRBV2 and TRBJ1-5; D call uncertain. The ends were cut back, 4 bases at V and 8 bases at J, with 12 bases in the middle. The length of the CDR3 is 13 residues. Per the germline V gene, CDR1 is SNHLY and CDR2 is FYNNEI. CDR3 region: CASSGSDREPQHF. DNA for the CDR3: TGTGCCAGCAGTGGTTCGGACCGGGAGCCCCAGCATTTT. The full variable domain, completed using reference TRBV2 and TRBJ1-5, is EPEVTQTPSHQVTQMGQEVILRCVPISNHLYFYWYRQILGQKVEFLVSFYNNEISEKSEIFDDQFSVERPDGSNFTLKIRSTKLEDSAMYFCASSGSDREPQHFGDGTRLSIL.

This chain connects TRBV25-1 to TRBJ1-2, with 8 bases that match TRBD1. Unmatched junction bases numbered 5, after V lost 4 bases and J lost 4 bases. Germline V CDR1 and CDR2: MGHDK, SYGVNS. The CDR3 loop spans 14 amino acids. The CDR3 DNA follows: TGTGCCAGCAGTGCCACAGGGGGACGCTATGGCTACACCTTC. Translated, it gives CASSATGGRYGYTF.

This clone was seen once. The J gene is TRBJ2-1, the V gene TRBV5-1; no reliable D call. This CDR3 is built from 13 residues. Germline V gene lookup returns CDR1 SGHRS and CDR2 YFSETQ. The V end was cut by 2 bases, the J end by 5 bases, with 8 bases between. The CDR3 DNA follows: TGCGCCAGCAGCTTAGACTTTGACAATGAGCAGTTCTTC. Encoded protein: CASSLDFDNEQFF. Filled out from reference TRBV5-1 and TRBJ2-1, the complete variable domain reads KAGVTQTPRYLIKTRGQQVTLSCSPISGHRSVSWYQQTPGQGLQFLFEYFSETQRNKGNFPGRFSGRQFSNSRSEMNVSTLELGDSALYLCASSLDFDNEQFFGPGTRLTVL.

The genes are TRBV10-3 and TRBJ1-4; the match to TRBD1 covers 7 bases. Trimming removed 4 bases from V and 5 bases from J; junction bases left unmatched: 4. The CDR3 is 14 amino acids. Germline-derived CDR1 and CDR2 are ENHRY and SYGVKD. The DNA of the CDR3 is TGTGCCATCAGTGTGACAGGGAGGAATGAAAAACTGTTTTTT. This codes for CAISVTGRNEKLFF.

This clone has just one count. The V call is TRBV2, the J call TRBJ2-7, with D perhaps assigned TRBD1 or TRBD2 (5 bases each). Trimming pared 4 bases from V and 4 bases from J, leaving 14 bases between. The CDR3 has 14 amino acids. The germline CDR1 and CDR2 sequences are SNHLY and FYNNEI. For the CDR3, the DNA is TGTGCCAGCAGTGCCGGGACCTTAGAATACGAGCAGTACTTC. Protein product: CASSAGTLEYEQYF.

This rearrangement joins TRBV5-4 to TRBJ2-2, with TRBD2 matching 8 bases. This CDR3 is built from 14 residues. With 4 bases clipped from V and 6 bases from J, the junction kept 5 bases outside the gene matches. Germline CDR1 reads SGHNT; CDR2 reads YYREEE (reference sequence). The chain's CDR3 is CASSGLANPGELFF. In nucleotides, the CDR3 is TGTGCCAGCAGCGGACTAGCTAACCCCGGGGAGCTGTTTTTT.

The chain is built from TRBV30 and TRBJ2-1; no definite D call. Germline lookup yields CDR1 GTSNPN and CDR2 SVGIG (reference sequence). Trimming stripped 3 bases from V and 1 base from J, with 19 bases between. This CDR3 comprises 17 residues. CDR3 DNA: TGTGCCTGGAGCGACTGGGATAAAGGCATTTCCTACAATGAGCAGTTCTTC. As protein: CAWSDWDKGISYNEQFF. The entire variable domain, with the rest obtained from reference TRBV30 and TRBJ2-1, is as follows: SQTIHQWPATLVQPVGSPLSLECTVEGTSNPNLYWYRQAAGRGLQLLFYSVGIGQISSEVPQNLSASRPQDRQFILSSKKLLLSDSGFYLCAWSDWDKGISYNEQFFGPGTRLTVL.